Below are 10 T cell receptor beta chains sequenced from a single sample in a study of T-cell reconstitution after alpha-beta-depleted transplantation in children. Preparation of the TCRbeta library involved a method that used unique molecular identifiers. TCRdb re-analysed the PCR reads in MiXCR, keeping a single row per CDR3 protein. The data contain fewer than 550,000 distinct CDR3 sequences, about 17% of them seen just once; the ten biggest clones take up less than 30%. Source: PBMCs, mostly from graft donor cells, taken 360 days after TCRalphabeta/CD19-depleted stem cell transplant. The receptors were gathered from a boy in the first two years of life who had a stem cell transplant for Wiskott-Aldrich syndrome, so the T cells may come from the graft donor.

The chain has TRBV5-1 and TRBJ2-4; D possibly uses TRBD1 or TRBD2 (6 bases each). Trimming shortened V by 4 bases and J by 0 bases, and 20 bases separated the two germline ends. Germline CDR1 SGHRS, CDR2 YFSETQ. The CDR3 covers 18 residues. The CDR3 region has the DNA TGCGCCAGCAGCCCCGGGGGCACAGGGTTGTTAGCCAAAAACATTCAGTACTTC. Protein: CASSPGGTGLLAKNIQYF. The full variable domain, with the rest looked up from reference TRBV5-1 and TRBJ2-4, is KAGVTQTPRYLIKTRGQQVTLSCSPISGHRSVSWYQQTPGQGLQFLFEYFSETQRNKGNFPGRFSGRQFSNSRSEMNVSTLELGDSALYLCASSPGGTGLLAKNIQYFGAGTRLSVL.

The sample holds a few counts of this clonotype. The chain couples TRBV7-2 to TRBJ2-3; 10 nucleotides agree with TRBD2. Germline assignment: CDR1 SGHTA and CDR2 FQGNSA. This CDR3 has 16 amino acids. V trimming: 2 bases; J trimming: 7 bases; junction bases outside the gene matches: 9. The CDR3 loop reads CASSLSSGRVGNTQYF. DNA of the CDR3: TGTGCCAGCAGCTTATCTAGCGGGAGAGTGGGAAATACGCAGTATTTT.

This chain joins TRBV19 and TRBJ2-1; D unclear. The V gene lost 5 bases and the J gene lost 3 bases, with 11 bases spanning the gap. Looked up from germline, CDR1 is LNHDA and CDR2 is SQIVND (reference sequence). The CDR3 has 14 amino acids. CDR3 sequence: CASSDYPFYNEQFF. The DNA of the CDR3 is TGTGCCAGTAGTGATTACCCCTTCTACAATGAGCAGTTCTTC.

The J gene is TRBJ2-3, the V gene TRBV2, with 11 bases lining up with TRBD2. The CDR3 consists of 17 residues. After removal of 3 bases from V and 2 bases from J, the junction contained 7 bases not matched to a gene. In germline, CDR1 is SNHLY, CDR2 FYNNEI. For the CDR3, the DNA is TGTGCCAGCAGTGAGGGGAGACTAGCGGGAAACACAGATACGCAGTATTTT. This sequence encodes CASSEGRLAGNTDTQYF.

This sequence joins TRBV6-5 and TRBJ2-1, with 7 bases lining up with TRBD1. The CDR3 is 15 amino acids. With 5 bases clipped from V and 6 bases from J, the junction kept 10 bases outside the gene matches. Germline V gene sequence: CDR1 MNHEY, CDR2 SVGAGI. The CDR3 is CASSNRGTDLNEQFF. CDR3 nucleotide sequence: TGTGCCAGCAGTAACAGGGGAACAGACCTCAATGAGCAGTTCTTC.

This clonotype has a handful of counts. The chain links TRBV10-3 to TRBJ2-7; the match to TRBD1 covers 12 bases. J was trimmed by 5 bases and V by 7 bases; bases with no gene match: 3. The CDR3 totals 13 residues. The germline CDR1 and CDR2 sequences are ENHRY and SYGVKD. The CDR3 nucleotides read TGTGCCATCACCGGGACAGGGGGCCACGAGCAGTACTTC. Translated, it gives CAITGTGGHEQYF.

CDR3 in amino acids: CASSESHRGADTQYF. DNA of the CDR3: TGTGCCAGCAGTGAGTCTCACAGGGGCGCAGATACGCAGTATTTT. This chain uses TRBV2 with TRBJ2-3; 7 bases line up with TRBD1. There are 15 residues in the CDR3. Germline CDR1 and CDR2: SNHLY and FYNNEI. With 3 bases clipped from V and 4 bases from J, the junction kept 7 bases outside the gene matches.

The sample holds a few counts of this clonotype. The V gene is TRBV6-2 or TRBV6-3, the J gene TRBJ1-5; D perhaps matches TRBD1 (6 bases). This CDR3 has 15 residues. The V and J ends lost 0 bases and 6 bases respectively, with 12 bases between them. CDR1 and CDR2 from the germline V gene are MNHEY and SVGEGT. The CDR3 DNA follows: TGTGCCAGCAGTTACTCCCGAGGGGGGAGTCAGCCCCAGCATTTT. It codes for CASSYSRGGSQPQHF.

This clonotype was seen a handful of times. The chain has TRBV21-1 and TRBJ1-6. TRBV21-1 is termed a pseudogene. This CDR3 has 18 residues. The CDR3 is CARSGLPIFLSYNSPLHF. The CDR3 region has the DNA TGTGCCAGGTCGGGACTTCCTATATTCCTCTCCTATAATTCACCCCTCCACTTT.

This clonotype has only a few counts. The chain uses TRBV12-3 or TRBV12-4 and TRBJ1-4, with D unclear. Deletions cut 6 bases from V and 12 bases from J, with 11 bases between. CDR3 length: 11 residues. CDR3 DNA: TGTGCCAGCAGGGGTACGGGCGAACTGTTTTTT. It yields the protein CASRGTGELFF.